These T cell receptor beta chains were read from a single sample in a study of shared T cell receptors in the human thymus. Using immunoSEQ multiplex PCR, the repertoire was profiled, and TCRdb retains in-frame clones only, with some absent. Of fewer than 700,000 clones detected, around 87% appear once; the ten largest clones hold about 0.01%. The sample was also reused in another study, on human thymus T cells.

Material: thymocytes. The source is a boy younger than two with a congenital heart defect. CDR3s include the opening cysteine and the closing phenylalanine or tryptophan. The D gene is left open where the match is weak. The size of a clone is reported for some rows only, either as once, few or many, or as a class for expanded clones.

J: TRBJ2-1; D: TRBD2; size: once; V: TRBV29-1; length: 14; CDR3: CSVGSGGSYNEQFF; DNA: TGCAGCGTTGGGTCGGGGGGCTCCTACAATGAGCAGTTCTTC
J: TRBJ2-3; D: -; size: once; V: TRBV28; length: 14; CDR3: CASSLITSTDTQYF; DNA: TGTGCCAGCAGCCTGATCACTAGCACAGATACGCAGTATTTT
J: TRBJ2-7; D: TRBD1; size: -; V: TRBV11-2; length: 17; CDR3: CASSLAPRTGSSYEQYF; DNA: TGTGCCAGCAGCTTAGCCCCTCGGACAGGGAGCTCCTACGAGCAGTACTTC
J: TRBJ2-3; D: -; size: few; V: TRBV29-1; length: 17; CDR3: CSVDPGSIAAHTDTQYF; DNA: TGCAGCGTTGACCCGGGGTCTATAGCCGCCCACACAGATACGCAGTATTTT
J: TRBJ2-5; D: -; size: once; V: TRBV29-1; length: 13; CDR3: CSTFSSAPETQYF; DNA: TGCAGCACTTTCTCTAGCGCCCCAGAGACCCAGTACTTC
J: TRBJ2-1; D: TRBD2; size: once; V: TRBV30; length: 15; CDR3: CAWSGTSGDYNEQFF; DNA: TGTGCCTGGAGCGGGACTAGCGGGGATTACAATGAGCAGTTCTTC
J: TRBJ2-1; D: TRBD2; size: -; V: TRBV7-2; length: 15; CDR3: CASSSRGDSYNEQFF; DNA: TGTGCCAGCAGTTCCCGGGGGGATTCCTACAATGAGCAGTTCTTC
J: TRBJ2-7; D: TRBD1; size: -; V: TRBV11-3; length: 16; CDR3: CASSLVTGGGRYEQYF; DNA: TGTGCCAGCAGCTTAGTGACAGGGGGCGGGAGGTACGAGCAGTACTTC
J: TRBJ1-1; D: TRBD1; size: -; V: TRBV12-5; length: 15; CDR3: CASGLGTGPNTEAFF; DNA: TGTGCTAGTGGTTTGGGGACAGGGCCGAACACTGAAGCTTTCTTT
J: TRBJ1-5; D: -; size: -; V: TRBV10-2; length: 14; CDR3: CASSGEGLNQPQHF; DNA: TGCGCCAGCAGTGGGGAGGGCCTCAATCAGCCCCAGCATTTT